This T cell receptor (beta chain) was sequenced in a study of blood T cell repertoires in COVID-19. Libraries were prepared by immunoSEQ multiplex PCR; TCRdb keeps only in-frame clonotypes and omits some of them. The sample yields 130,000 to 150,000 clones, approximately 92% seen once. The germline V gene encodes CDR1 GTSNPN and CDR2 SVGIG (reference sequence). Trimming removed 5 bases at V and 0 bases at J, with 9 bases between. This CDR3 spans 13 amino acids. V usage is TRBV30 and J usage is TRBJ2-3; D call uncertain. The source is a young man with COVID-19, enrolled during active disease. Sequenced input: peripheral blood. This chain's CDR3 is CAWSSRSTDTQYF. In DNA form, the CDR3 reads TGTGCCTGGTCGAGTAGAAGCACAGATACGCAGTATTTT. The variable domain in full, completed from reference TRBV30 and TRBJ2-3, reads SQTIHQWPATLVQPVGSPLSLECTVEGTSNPNLYWYRQAAGRGLQLLFYSVGIGQISSEVPQNLSASRPQDRQFILSSKKLLLSDSGFYLCAWSSRSTDTQYFGPGTRLTVL.